This TCR beta chain was recovered during a study of blood T cell repertoires in COVID-19. On this clone itself: The junction departs from the called germline gene at one end, perhaps through a read error.

Clones were sequenced by immunoSEQ multiplex PCR, and TCRdb holds only the in-frame ones, with some missing. The sample has more than 110,000 clones, 84% seen once. The receptor was isolated from a woman aged 55-69 years with acute or convalescent COVID-19. Source material: peripheral blood.

Written as DNA, the CDR3 is TGTGCCAGCAGGGTGGGACAGTCGAAAACCGGGGAGCTGTTTTTT. Its protein product is CASRVGQSKTGELFF. The V gene is TRBV27, the J gene TRBJ2-2, with 7 positions matching TRBD1. CDR3 length: 15 amino acids. Germline V gene data show CDR1 as MNHEY and CDR2 as SMNVEV (reference sequence).